This is a list of T cell receptor beta chains from one sample in a study of T cells in localized non-small cell lung cancer. Produced via immunoSEQ multiplex PCR; TCRdb's table is partial and in-frame only. Among more than 30,000 clones listed, 88% were seen once. The sequencing here drew on peripheral blood mononuclear cells, taken before any cancer treatment. These receptor sequences come from a woman aged 35-75 years with stage III lung adenocarcinoma. Both conserved end residues are part of each CDR3. D genes are given only for firm matches. Rows may omit the clone size; those that give it use once, few, many or a size class.

D: -
J: TRBJ2-1
size: -
V: TRBV27
DNA: TGTGCCAGCAGTTTAGGTGTGGGGGCTTACAATGAGCAGTTCTTC
CDR3: CASSLGVGAYNEQFF

D: -
J: TRBJ2-1
size: -
V: TRBV19
DNA: TGTGCCAGTAGTAGGGGGACCATCCTTTACAATGAGCAGTTCTTC
CDR3: CASSRGTILYNEQFF

D: TRBD1
J: TRBJ1-1
size: -
V: TRBV7-2
DNA: TGTGCCAGCAGTTGGGACCCGGGACAGAGGAACACTGAAGCTTTCTTT
CDR3: CASSWDPGQRNTEAFF

D: TRBD1
J: TRBJ2-7
size: -
V: TRBV5-1
DNA: TGCGCCAGCACCTCAACCGGGACAGGGGACGTCTACGAGCAGTACTTC
CDR3: CASTSTGTGDVYEQYF

D: -
J: TRBJ1-1
size: -
V: TRBV15
DNA: TGTGCCACCAGCCCGACACTGGGTAGAGACACTGAAGCTTTCTTT
CDR3: CATSPTLGRDTEAFF

D: TRBD2
J: TRBJ2-3
size: once
V: TRBV7-3
DNA: TGTGCCAGCAGCCCTGGGACTAGCGGGACAGATACGCAGTATTTT
CDR3: CASSPGTSGTDTQYF

D: TRBD1
J: TRBJ2-7
size: once
V: TRBV27
DNA: TGTGCCAGCAGGACAGGGCCCCACGAGCAGTACTTC
CDR3: CASRTGPHEQYF

D: -
J: TRBJ1-5
size: -
V: TRBV7-8
DNA: TGTGCCAGCAGCTTAGCAAGAAAGCCGGGAGGCCAGCCCCAGCATTTT
CDR3: CASSLARKPGGQPQHF

D: -
J: TRBJ2-7
size: -
V: TRBV4-1
DNA: TGCGCCAGCAGCCAAGTAACCGGACGGGGGTACGAGCAGTACTTC
CDR3: CASSQVTGRGYEQYF

D: -
J: TRBJ1-3
size: -
V: TRBV6-6
DNA: TGTGCCAGCAGTTCTTCAGGGGCTGGAAACACCATATATTTT
CDR3: CASSSSGAGNTIYF

D: -
J: TRBJ2-5
size: -
V: TRBV9
DNA: TGTGCCAGCAGCACGAGGGGGGGGATGCAAGAGACCCAGTACTTC
CDR3: CASSTRGGMQETQYF

D: -
J: TRBJ1-3
size: -
V: TRBV7-2
DNA: TGTGCCAGCAGCTTAGACTTTAACTCTGGAAACACCATATATTTT
CDR3: CASSLDFNSGNTIYF

D: -
J: TRBJ1-6
size: -
V: TRBV15
DNA: TGTGCCACCAGCAAGGACGTGGACATGGAGAGTTCACCCCTCCACTTT
CDR3: CATSKDVDMESSPLHF

D: TRBD1
J: TRBJ1-2
size: -
V: TRBV30
DNA: TGTGCCTGGAGCTTAGACAGGGGCATCGGTGGCTACACCTTC
CDR3: CAWSLDRGIGGYTF

D: -
J: TRBJ2-7
size: -
V: TRBV29-1
DNA: TGCAGCGTCTCGGGAGATCCCTACGAGCAGTACTTC
CDR3: CSVSGDPYEQYF

D: TRBD1
J: TRBJ2-7
size: once
V: TRBV5-1
DNA: TGCGCCAGCGAGCTGGGGACAGGGAACTACGAGCAGTACTTC
CDR3: CASELGTGNYEQYF

D: -
J: TRBJ1-6
size: once
V: TRBV12-5
DNA: TGTGCTAGTGGTTTGGGGGAGGGAATATCACCCCTCCACTTT
CDR3: CASGLGEGISPLHF

D: TRBD1
J: TRBJ2-7
size: -
V: TRBV7-3
DNA: TGTGCCAGCAGCCCGAGGGACAGCTCCTACGAGCAGTACTTC
CDR3: CASSPRDSSYEQYF

D: -
J: TRBJ1-1
size: few
V: TRBV20-1
DNA: TGCAGTGCGATGAACACTGAAGCTTTCTTT
CDR3: CSAMNTEAFF

D: -
J: TRBJ2-3
size: once
V: TRBV7-6
DNA: TGTGCCAGCAGCTTAGGTCTGGGGTCACCAGATACGCAGTATTTT
CDR3: CASSLGLGSPDTQYF

D: -
J: TRBJ2-3
size: once
V: TRBV7-7
DNA: TGTGCCAGCAGCCTCCTGGCGCGCACAGATACGCAGTATTTT
CDR3: CASSLLARTDTQYF

D: -
J: TRBJ1-4
size: -
V: TRBV7-7
DNA: TGTGCTAGCAGCTTACTTGGCACTAATGAAAAACTGTTTTTT
CDR3: CASSLLGTNEKLFF

D: -
J: TRBJ1-1
size: -
V: TRBV6-5
DNA: TGTGCCAGCAGGGGGGTCACTGAAGCTTTCTTT
CDR3: CASRGVTEAFF

D: -
J: TRBJ1-1
size: once
V: TRBV7-9
DNA: TGTGCCAGCAGCCCGCCGGCAGTTAAAGCTTTCTTT
CDR3: CASSPPAVKAFF

D: TRBD2
J: TRBJ2-1
size: -
V: TRBV6-4
DNA: TGTGCCAGCAGTCGACTAGCGGGGGCCCCGGGCAATGAGCAGTTCTTC
CDR3: CASSRLAGAPGNEQFF

D: TRBD1
J: TRBJ2-2
size: -
V: TRBV7-2
DNA: TGTGCCAGCAGGGAACAGGGGGCTACCGGGGAGCTGTTTTTT
CDR3: CASREQGATGELFF

D: -
J: TRBJ2-2
size: few
V: TRBV7-9
DNA: TGTGCCAGCAGTTTACTGCGGGGGAACACCGGGGAGCTGTTTTTT
CDR3: CASSLLRGNTGELFF

D: TRBD2
J: TRBJ2-7
size: -
V: TRBV4-1
DNA: TGCGCCAGCAGCCATCCCGGACTAGCGGCGAGCTCCTACGAGCAGTACTTC
CDR3: CASSHPGLAASSYEQYF

D: -
J: TRBJ1-1
size: -
V: TRBV7-2
DNA: TGTGCCAGCAGCTACTCCGTTACGAACACTGAAGCTTTCTTT
CDR3: CASSYSVTNTEAFF

D: -
J: TRBJ1-4
size: -
V: TRBV15
DNA: TGTGCCACCAGCGGGGGGCCTAATGAAAAACTGTTTTTT
CDR3: CATSGGPNEKLFF

D: -
J: TRBJ1-1
size: few
V: TRBV29-1
DNA: TGCAGCGTTACAATAGGACACATGAACACTGAAGCTTTCTTT
CDR3: CSVTIGHMNTEAFF

D: TRBD2
J: TRBJ2-1
size: once
V: TRBV5-1
DNA: TGCGCCAGCAGCTTGGGTGGCGGGGGGCACAATGAGCAGTTCTTC
CDR3: CASSLGGGGHNEQFF

D: TRBD2
J: TRBJ2-3
size: -
V: TRBV5-6
DNA: TGTGCCAGCAGCTTGGATGCAGCGGGCGGGAGTACGCAGTATTTT
CDR3: CASSLDAAGGSTQYF

D: -
J: TRBJ2-2
size: -
V: TRBV5-4
DNA: TGTGCCAGCAGCCATCTCACCGGGGAGCTGTTTTTT
CDR3: CASSHLTGELFF

D: -
J: TRBJ1-4
size: -
V: TRBV11-1
DNA: TGTGCCAGCAGCTTACGACAGCATAATGAAAAACTGTTTTTT
CDR3: CASSLRQHNEKLFF

D: TRBD1
J: TRBJ1-2
size: -
V: TRBV14
DNA: TGTGCCAGCAGACCCACCGGGACAGCCTATGGCTACACCTTC
CDR3: CASRPTGTAYGYTF

D: -
J: TRBJ1-3
size: -
V: TRBV28
DNA: TGTGCCAGCAGTTTACAGGGCGCTGGAAACACCATATATTTT
CDR3: CASSLQGAGNTIYF

D: -
J: TRBJ2-1
size: -
V: TRBV5-5
DNA: TGTGCCAGCAGCTTGGGCATCCGCTCCTACAATGAGCAGTTCTTC
CDR3: CASSLGIRSYNEQFF

D: TRBD2
J: TRBJ2-1
size: -
V: TRBV27
DNA: TGTGCCAGCAGCCGTGGGGGACTAGCGGGAGCGAGGAAGGGCAATGAGCAGTTCTTC
CDR3: CASSRGGLAGARKGNEQFF

D: -
J: TRBJ1-2
size: -
V: TRBV29-1
DNA: TGCAGCGTCCGACCCGGAGCCAACTATGGCTACACCTTC
CDR3: CSVRPGANYGYTF

D: -
J: TRBJ1-1
size: -
V: TRBV7-2
DNA: TGTGCCAGCAGCTTGGACGCAGGGGATGAAGCTTTCTTT
CDR3: CASSLDAGDEAFF

D: -
J: TRBJ1-5
size: -
V: TRBV28
DNA: TGTGCCAGCAGTTTTGATAATCAGCCCCAGCATTTT
CDR3: CASSFDNQPQHF

D: TRBD2
J: TRBJ2-3
size: -
V: TRBV2
DNA: TGTGCCAGCAGGTCAACCCGAACCCTAGCGGGAGGGCCAGATACGCAGTATTTT
CDR3: CASRSTRTLAGGPDTQYF

D: -
J: TRBJ1-5
size: -
V: TRBV19
DNA: TGTGCCAGTAGTGATTCGGGTAATAGCAATCAGCCCCAGCATTTT
CDR3: CASSDSGNSNQPQHF

D: -
J: TRBJ2-7
size: -
V: TRBV7-3
DNA: TGTGCCAGCAGCTTAGTAAGGCCGCGCCTGGAGCAGTACTTC
CDR3: CASSLVRPRLEQYF

D: -
J: TRBJ2-7
size: once
V: TRBV27
DNA: TGTGCCAGCAGTTTATCGGGGCCCAGGAGCTCCTACGAGCAGTACTTC
CDR3: CASSLSGPRSSYEQYF

D: -
J: TRBJ2-5
size: once
V: TRBV30
DNA: TGTGCCTGGAGGCTTTCGGGTAACCAAGAGACCCAGTACTTC
CDR3: CAWRLSGNQETQYF

D: -
J: TRBJ2-3
size: -
V: TRBV10-3
DNA: TGTGCCATCAGTGAGGGCCAGGGAGACACAGATACGCAGTATTTT
CDR3: CAISEGQGDTDTQYF